The TCR beta chain described here comes from a study of shared clonotypes between healthy human individuals. Study as a whole: A donor's plate count was three for CD4 naive and three for CD4 memory; CD8 naive had two and CD8 memory one.

The table came from immunoSEQ multiplex PCR; TCRdb's copy has only in-frame clones and leaves some out. The table has under 2.5 million clones, roughly 90% seen once. Germline V gene sequence: CDR1 MNHNS, CDR2 SASEGT. The V and J ends lost 6 bases and 4 bases, in that order; junction bases with no gene match: 3. This CDR3 has 13 amino acids. Sequencing input: naive CD4+ T cells from PBMCs. Subset noted: CD45RA+ positively selected. The chain has TRBV6-1 and TRBJ2-5; 9 bases align to TRBD1. This sequence was found in a man younger than 35 in good health. Some clones in this sample may be carry-over from other donors' samples. This chain's CDR3 is CASRGQGGETQYF. Written as DNA, the CDR3 is TGTGCCAGCAGGGGACAGGGTGGAGAGACCCAGTACTTC.